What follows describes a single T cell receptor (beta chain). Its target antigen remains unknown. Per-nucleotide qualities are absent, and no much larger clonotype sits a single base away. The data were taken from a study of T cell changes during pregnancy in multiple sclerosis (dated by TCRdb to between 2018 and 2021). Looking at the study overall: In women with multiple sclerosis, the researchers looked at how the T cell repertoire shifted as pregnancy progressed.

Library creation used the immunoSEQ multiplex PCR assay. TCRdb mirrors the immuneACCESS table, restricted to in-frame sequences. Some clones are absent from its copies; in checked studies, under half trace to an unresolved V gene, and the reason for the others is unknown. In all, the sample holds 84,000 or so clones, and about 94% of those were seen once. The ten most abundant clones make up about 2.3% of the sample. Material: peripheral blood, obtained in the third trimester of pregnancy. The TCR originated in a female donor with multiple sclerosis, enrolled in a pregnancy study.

The nucleotides are TGTGCCAGCACCGAGGCAGGGTACTATGGCTACACCTTC. The encoded protein is CASTEAGYYGYTF. This chain is built from TRBV6-5 and TRBJ1-2, with TRBD1 tentatively as D gene (5 bases match). From the cysteine up to the phenylalanine, the CDR3 has a length of 13 residues. The CDR3 DNA has 39 bases and is translated from base 1. V loses 7 bases, J loses 3 bases, and the germline ends lie 12 bases apart. The CDR1 and CDR2 encoded by the germline V gene are MNHEY and SVGAGI.